The 24 T cell receptor beta chains below come from one sample, sequenced in a study of T cell responses to AZD1222 COVID-19 vaccine. TCRdb's copy holds only in-frame clones and misses some; the assay was immunoSEQ multiplex PCR. The table records about 130,000 clones, 70% to 90% of them present only once. Source: peripheral blood, taken on day 0 of AZD1222 vaccination. These TCRs come from an adult in good health.

This chain joins TRBV3-1 (or the pseudogene TRBV3-2) and TRBJ1-2; the D gene is possibly TRBD1 (5 bases). Germline V gene lookup returns CDR1 LGHDT and CDR2 YNNKEL (reference sequence). Trimming stripped 3 bases from V and 4 bases from J, with 15 bases between. The CDR3 extends over 15 amino acids. The CDR3 DNA follows: TGTGCCAGCAGCCAGGGAGGGACCTCAGGCTATGGCTACACCTTC. Translated: CASSQGGTSGYGYTF.

The chain uses TRBV4-2 and TRBJ1-1; D is uncertain. The CDR3 extends over 15 amino acids. V was pared by 0 bases and J by 10 bases, with 18 bases between. CDR1 and CDR2 from the germline V gene are LGHNA and YNFKEQ. CDR3 residues: CASSQEGTALRGAFF. CDR3 bases: TGTGCCAGCAGCCAAGAGGGTACGGCGCTACGTGGAGCTTTCTTT.

The genes are TRBV6-1 and TRBJ1-3; D uncertain. Trimming stripped 2 bases from V and 2 bases from J, with 16 bases between. In germline, CDR1 is MNHNS, CDR2 SASEGT. The CDR3 contains 17 residues. The CDR3 loop is CASSEKRVPEAGNTIYF. The CDR3, as DNA: TGTGCCAGCAGTGAAAAAAGGGTCCCCGAAGCTGGAAACACCATATATTTT.

This clone occurred once. The chain couples TRBV18 to TRBJ2-7; the D gene is possibly TRBD2 (7 bases). Germline V gives CDR1 KGHSH, CDR2 LQKENI. V lost 7 bases to trimming and J lost 0 bases, with 16 bases between them. CDR3 size: 15 residues. Here the CDR3 reads CASFRTGGSSYEQYF. CDR3 DNA sequence: TGTGCCAGCTTTAGGACGGGGGGCAGCTCCTACGAGCAGTACTTC. Drawing the rest from reference TRBV18 and TRBJ2-7, the complete variable domain is NAGVMQNPRHLVRRRGQEARLRCSPMKGHSHVYWYRQLPEEGLKFMVYLQKENIIDESGMPKERFSAEFPKEGPSILRIQQVVRGDSAAYFCASFRTGGSSYEQYFGPGTRLTVT.

This clone was seen once. The chain combines TRBV7-3 with TRBJ1-2; 8 nucleotides match TRBD1. The CDR3 is 16 amino acids. The germline V gene has CDR1 SGHTA and CDR2 FQGTGA. The J segment lost 8 bases and the V segment lost 3 bases, leaving 14 bases of the junction unmatched. In DNA form, the CDR3 reads TGTGCCAGCAGCTTTGGGCCAGACAGGGGCGTCGGAGGCTACACCTTC. Its protein product is CASSFGPDRGVGGYTF.

The chain is built from TRBV19 and TRBJ2-1; 9 bases match TRBD1. With V trimmed by 6 bases and J by 2 bases, 11 bases remained unmatched. CDR1 and CDR2 (germline): LNHDA, SQIVND (reference sequence). The CDR3 spans 17 residues. The CDR3 DNA sequence: TGTGCCAGTAGCCTGTCTGGGACAGGGATCACCTACAATGAGCAGTTCTTC. This sequence encodes CASSLSGTGITYNEQFF.

This chain joins TRBV29-1 and TRBJ2-5; 12 nucleotides line up with TRBD1. This CDR3 contains 14 residues. J was trimmed by 5 bases and V by 3 bases; bases with no gene match: 4. Looked up from germline, CDR1 is SQVTM and CDR2 is ANQGSEA. The CDR3 DNA reads TGCAGCGTTGAGGGACAGGGGGCGAGTGAGACCCAGTACTTC. Protein sequence: CSVEGQGASETQYF.

This chain links TRBV6-2 or TRBV6-3 with TRBJ1-2; D not certain. CDR3 length equals 18 residues. Trimming stripped 2 bases from V and 6 bases from J, with 25 bases between. Per the germline V gene, CDR1 is MNHEY and CDR2 is SVGEGT. CDR3 sequence (DNA): TGTGCCAGCAGTTACCATCCCAGCTTTTCACCGGGTTTGCATGGCTACACCTTC. Translation: CASSYHPSFSPGLHGYTF.

The chain recombines TRBV11-2 with TRBJ1-4; no clear D gene. The V end lost 2 bases, the J end lost 9 bases, and 10 bases lay between the germline ends. The germline V gene encodes CDR1 SGHAT and CDR2 FQNNGV. CDR3 length equals 13 residues. The CDR3 loop is CASSLISNQKLFF. CDR3 nucleotide sequence: TGTGCCAGCAGCTTAATTAGCAATCAAAAACTGTTTTTT.

The chain joins TRBV28 to TRBJ2-1; 7 nucleotides match TRBD2. The germline V gene has CDR1 MDHEN and CDR2 SYDVKM. The CDR3 covers 11 residues. J lost 10 bases, V lost 7 bases, and 4 bases had no gene match. The CDR3 reads CASKTGGEQFF. As DNA, the CDR3 is TGTGCCAGCAAGACGGGGGGAGAGCAGTTCTTC.

The chain uses TRBV29-1 and TRBJ1-2; weak D call: TRBD1 (6 bases). CDR1 SQVTM and CDR2 ANQGSEA come from the germline V gene. There are 11 residues in the CDR3. The V end was cut by 7 bases, the J end by 4 bases, with 10 bases between. In DNA form, the CDR3 reads TGCAGCGCTCCAGGGGTCTATGGCTACACCTTC. Protein: CSAPGVYGYTF. The full variable domain, rest sourced from reference TRBV29-1 and TRBJ1-2, is SAVISQKPSRDICQRGTSLTIQCQVDSQVTMMFWYRQQPGQSLTLIATANQGSEATYESGFVIDKFPISRPNLTFSTLTVSNMSPEDSSIYLCSAPGVYGYTFGSGTRLTVV.

The chain joins TRBV2 to TRBJ2-2, with 8 bases identical to TRBD1. CDR1 and CDR2 from the germline V gene are SNHLY and FYNNEI. V lost 7 bases and J lost 3; bases outside the gene matches: 7. The CDR3 totals 15 residues. The CDR3 protein is CASTRTGRDTGELFF. CDR3 bases: TGTGCCAGCACCCGGACAGGGCGGGACACCGGGGAGCTGTTTTTT.

The rearrangement links TRBV30 to TRBJ2-7; 7 bases are shared with TRBD2. The trim removed 0 bases at V and 0 bases at J, leaving 5 bases unmatched. The CDR3 is made up of 15 amino acids. Germline V gene lookup returns CDR1 GTSNPN and CDR2 SVGIG (reference sequence). The CDR3 nucleotides are TGTGCCTGGAGTGTATTCGGGGGGAGCTCCTACGAGCAGTACTTC. This codes for CAWSVFGGSSYEQYF.

J is TRBJ2-1 and V is TRBV4-1; 7 bases agree with TRBD1. Germline V gene lookup returns CDR1 MGHRA and CDR2 YSYEKL. The CDR3 is made up of 12 amino acids. V shed 4 bases and J 10 bases; nucleotides not matched to a gene: 4. Written as DNA, the CDR3 is TGCGCCAGCAGCCCGGGACAGTTGGAGCAGTTCTTC. Residues: CASSPGQLEQFF.

V usage is TRBV6-6 and J usage is TRBJ1-6; D possibly corresponds to TRBD1 (5 bases). V dropped 5 bases and J dropped 3 bases, with 17 bases sitting between them. Per germline, CDR1 MNHNY and CDR2 SVGAGI (reference sequence). CDR3 length equals 17 residues. The CDR3 sequence: CASSPPPTTVYNSPLHF. The CDR3 DNA reads TGTGCCAGCAGTCCCCCCCCCACGACAGTCTATAATTCACCCCTCCACTTT.

J is TRBJ1-2 and V is TRBV28; a weak D match, TRBD1 (6 bases). Germline lookup yields CDR1 MDHEN and CDR2 SYDVKM. Trimming left V 6 bases short and J 3 bases short, with 8 bases between. CDR3 length equals 12 residues. The CDR3 here is CASRTGDYGYTF. The CDR3 DNA reads TGTGCCAGCAGGACAGGAGACTATGGCTACACCTTC.

This chain joins TRBV28 and TRBJ2-1; D perhaps matches TRBD2 (6 bases). Germline V gives CDR1 MDHEN, CDR2 SYDVKM. V gave up 2 bases and J gave up 9 bases, with 14 bases separating them. The CDR3 totals 14 residues. The CDR3 spells CASSLLRGTVEQFF. The CDR3 coding sequence is TGTGCCAGCAGTTTACTTCGGGGGACGGTTGAGCAGTTCTTC.

This rearrangement joins TRBV27 to TRBJ1-4, with 10 positions matching TRBD1. The ends lost 5 bases at V and 8 bases at J; junction bases unmatched: 8. Germline CDR1 MNHEY, CDR2 SMNVEV (reference sequence). The CDR3 consists of 15 residues. In nucleotides, the CDR3 is TGTGCCAGCAGTAAAACCGGGACAGGGGTCGAAAAACTGTTTTTT. The encoded protein is CASSKTGTGVEKLFF. The whole variable domain, remainder taken from reference TRBV27 and TRBJ1-4, is EAQVTQNPRYLITVTGKKLTVTCSQNMNHEYMSWYRQDPGLGLRQIYYSMNVEVTDKGDVPEGYKVSRKEKRNFPLILESPSPNQTSLYFCASSKTGTGVEKLFFGSGTQLSVL.

The genes are TRBV18 and TRBJ2-5; D is uncertain. The CDR3 is 12 residues long. Trimming left V 1 base short and J 5 bases short, with 5 bases between. CDR1 is KGHSH, CDR2 LQKENI, per germline. For the CDR3, the DNA is TGTGCCAGCTCACCACTAGAGGAGACCCAGTACTTC. Its translation: CASSPLEETQYF.

This clone appeared a single time. This sequence joins TRBV30 and TRBJ1-5; weak D call: TRBD1 (5 bases). Germline CDR1 GTSNPN, CDR2 SVGIG (reference sequence). The CDR3 consists of 13 residues. V was cut by 1 base and J by 11 bases, with 15 bases left in between. CDR3 in DNA: TGTGCCTGGAGTGGATTGGGGGGGGAAGCCCAGCATTTT. This sequence encodes CAWSGLGGEAQHF.

V usage is TRBV7-3 and J usage is TRBJ2-1, with 14 bases identical to TRBD2. Germline CDR1 and CDR2: SGHTA and FQGTGA. The CDR3 is 16 amino acids. Germline trimming cut 5 bases from V and 6 bases from J; bases unmatched to any gene: 6. In DNA, the CDR3 is TGTGCCAGCAGCGGACTAGCGGGGGGTTCCGGCAATGAGCAGTTCTTC. Encoded protein: CASSGLAGGSGNEQFF.

The chain carries TRBV5-6 and TRBJ2-2, with 7 bases lining up with TRBD1. The CDR3 is made up of 13 amino acids. Trimming cost V 4 bases and J 6 bases; bases outside gene matches: 3. The germline gives CDR1 SGHDT, CDR2 YYEEEE. CDR3 residues: CASSNQGAGELFF. CDR3 bases: TGTGCCAGCAGCAACCAGGGGGCCGGGGAGCTGTTTTTT.

V usage is TRBV7-3 and J usage is TRBJ1-1; 8 bases fit TRBD1. V lost 3 bases to trimming and J lost 6 bases; unmatched junction nucleotides: 9. Germline CDR1 SGHTA, CDR2 FQGTGA. The CDR3 totals 15 residues. CDR3 sequence reads: CASSLRTGPRSEAFF. The CDR3 DNA reads TGTGCCAGCAGCTTGAGGACAGGGCCCAGGTCTGAAGCTTTCTTT. Looking up the rest from reference TRBV7-3 and TRBJ1-1 gives the full variable domain: GAGVSQTPSNKVTEKGKYVELRCDPISGHTALYWYRQSLGQGPEFLIYFQGTGAADDSGLPNDRFFAVRPEGSVSTLKIQRTERGDSAVYLCASSLRTGPRSEAFFGQGTRLTVV.

The chain uses TRBV6-2 or TRBV6-3 and TRBJ1-6; 7 bases line up with TRBD1. The CDR3 has 15 residues. Looked up from germline, CDR1 is MNHEY and CDR2 is SVGEGT. V lost 2 bases to trimming and J lost 4 bases; unmatched junction nucleotides: 2. The CDR3 region has the DNA TGTGCCAGCAGTTACACAGGGGCGTATAATTCACCCCTCCACTTT. This codes for CASSYTGAYNSPLHF.